These T cell receptor beta chains were read from a single sample in a study of cytomegalovirus exposure and HLA in healthy donors. Profiling relied on immunoSEQ multiplex PCR, and the TCRdb table lists in-frame clones only, not all of them. This table has 90,000 to 120,000 clones, roughly 80% appearing once. The material sequenced was PBMCs. These TCRs come from a female donor in good health and CMV-seropositive. Each CDR3 is given with its conserved first and last residue. D genes are given only for firm matches. Clone size is not always given. Where it is, it says once, few, many or a class for expanded clones.

size,V,D,J,DNA,CDR3
NA,TRBV5-4,NA,TRBJ1-3,TGTGCCAGCAGCCCTGACAGGCCAGCCTCTGGAAACACCATATATTTT,CASSPDRPASGNTIYF
NA,TRBV11-2,NA,TRBJ1-4,TGTGCCAGCGCCTTGGGCCCAACTAATGAAAAACTGTTTTTT,CASALGPTNEKLFF
NA,TRBV7-3,TRBD2,TRBJ2-5,TGTGCCAGCAGCTCCCCGACTAGCGGAGGCCAGGAGACCCAGTACTTC,CASSSPTSGGQETQYF
NA,TRBV19,TRBD1,TRBJ1-1,TGTGCCGCCAAGACAGGGTTTAAGGACACTGAAGCTTTCTTT,CAAKTGFKDTEAFF
NA,TRBV11-2,NA,TRBJ1-1,TGTGCCAGCAGCTTCTACCGAATGACAGGACCGAACACTGAAGCTTTCTTT,CASSFYRMTGPNTEAFF
NA,TRBV7-9,TRBD1,TRBJ1-4,TGTGCCAGCCTAGACAGGGGCGGTGGAAATGAAAAACTGTTTTTT,CASLDRGGGNEKLFF
NA,TRBV29-1,TRBD1,TRBJ2-6,TGCAGCGTTTACGACAGGGGAAGCTCTGGGGCCAACGTCCTGACTTTC,CSVYDRGSSGANVLTF
NA,TRBV4-2,TRBD1,TRBJ2-5,TGTGCCAGCAGCAAAGGGACAGGGGGCGTTTTTGAGACCCAGTACTTC,CASSKGTGGVFETQYF
NA,TRBV7-8,TRBD1,TRBJ1-2,TGTGCCAGCAGCGGAGGCGGGACAGGGCTTAACTATGGCTACACCTTC,CASSGGGTGLNYGYTF
NA,TRBV18,TRBD2,TRBJ2-7,TGTGCCAGCTCACCACGACTAGCGGGAGGGCCTAGCCCCCAAGGAGAGCAGTACTTC,CASSPRLAGGPSPQGEQYF
NA,TRBV4-1,NA,TRBJ2-7,TGCGCCAGCAGCCATTCGACAGACACCTACGAGCAGTACTTC,CASSHSTDTYEQYF
NA,TRBV27,TRBD2,TRBJ2-1,TGTGCCAGCAGTCCCAGACTAGCGGGAAAACCCTACAATGAGCAGTTCTTC,CASSPRLAGKPYNEQFF
NA,TRBV11-1,TRBD2,TRBJ2-1,TGTGCCAGCAGCTTAGATGTCCTAGCGGGGGCCCTCAATGAGCAGTTCTTC,CASSLDVLAGALNEQFF
NA,TRBV19,TRBD2,TRBJ2-3,TGTGCCAGTACATCTAGCGGGAGTACCGGAGATACGCAGTATTTT,CASTSSGSTGDTQYF
NA,TRBV11-2,TRBD2,TRBJ2-5,TGTGCCAGCAGGCATAGGGGACTGCGGACTAGCGGTCAAGAGACCCAGTACTTC,CASRHRGLRTSGQETQYF
NA,TRBV9,NA,TRBJ2-3,TGTGCCAGCAGCGTAGATGAAAGCGTAAGCACAGATACGCAGTATTTT,CASSVDESVSTDTQYF
NA,TRBV7-2,NA,TRBJ1-1,TGTGCCAGCAGCCTCGGAGGGGTGCTGAACACTGAAGCTTTCTTT,CASSLGGVLNTEAFF
NA,TRBV30,TRBD1,TRBJ2-7,TGTGCCTGGAGTACCGGGACAGCCCATAAGAATCAGTACTTC,CAWSTGTAHKNQYF
few,TRBV2,NA,TRBJ1-1,TGTGCCAGCACCTTACTGGGGGACTCTGAAGCTTTCTTT,CASTLLGDSEAFF
once,TRBV30,NA,TRBJ2-3,TGTGCCTGGAGTGACGGGTCTCTGGCAGATACGCAGTATTTT,CAWSDGSLADTQYF
NA,TRBV29-1,NA,TRBJ1-4,TGCAGCGTTTCCAGGGGAGGGGATGAAAAACTGTTTTTT,CSVSRGGDEKLFF
few,TRBV28,TRBD1,TRBJ1-5,TGTGCCAGCAGTACAACAGGGGGCGATCAGCCCCAGCATTTT,CASSTTGGDQPQHF
NA,TRBV30,TRBD2,TRBJ2-7,TGTGCCTGGAGTGTGGGGACTAGCGGGAATCCCTACGAGCAGTACTTC,CAWSVGTSGNPYEQYF
NA,TRBV7-2,NA,TRBJ1-1,TGTGCCAGCAGCTTAGTAGGAGGAGGGGCGGGTGCTGAAGCTTTCTTT,CASSLVGGGAGAEAFF
few,TRBV30,NA,TRBJ1-1,TGTGCCTGGATCCAGGGGATGGGCACTGAAGCTTTCTTT,CAWIQGMGTEAFF
NA,TRBV5-1,NA,TRBJ1-1,TGCGCCAGCAGCCACCGATCGGGGGGGGCCCTATTGAACACTGAAGCTTTCTTT,CASSHRSGGALLNTEAFF
NA,TRBV5-1,TRBD1,TRBJ1-2,TGCGCCAGCAGCTTGATACCGGGACAGGGGGCCTCTGGCTACACCTTC,CASSLIPGQGASGYTF
NA,TRBV6-6,TRBD1,TRBJ1-1,TGTGCCAGCAAGGACAGGGGGCGGGTGAACACTGAAGCTTTCTTT,CASKDRGRVNTEAFF
NA,TRBV7-3,TRBD2,TRBJ2-2,TGTGCCAGCAGCTTACTCCCACTAGCGGGGGGCGCCGGGGAGCTGTTTTTT,CASSLLPLAGGAGELFF
NA,TRBV30,NA,TRBJ2-5,TGTGCCTGGAGTGGGGGGCAGCTGCAGACCCAGTACTTC,CAWSGGQLQTQYF
NA,TRBV5-1,TRBD1,TRBJ2-2,TGCGCCAGCAGTCCGCAGCCGGGACAGGGGAGCACCGGGGAGCTGTTTTTT,CASSPQPGQGSTGELFF
NA,TRBV7-2,NA,TRBJ1-4,TGTGCCAGCTCAATCACAGGTGCAACTAATGAAAAACTGTTTTTT,CASSITGATNEKLFF
NA,TRBV30,NA,TRBJ1-2,TGTGCCTGGAGTCCCAGTGCCGCGGGCTATGGCTACACCTTC,CAWSPSAAGYGYTF
NA,TRBV11-3,NA,TRBJ2-2,TGTGCCAGCAGCAGAAACAGGAACACCGGGGAGCTGTTTTTT,CASSRNRNTGELFF
NA,TRBV5-1,NA,TRBJ2-5,TGCGCCAGCCGAACCTCCCTGGGACACCCCCAAGAGACCCAGTACTTC,CASRTSLGHPQETQYF
NA,TRBV25-1,TRBD2,TRBJ2-1,TGTGCCAGCAGTGGGGGACGGACTAGCGGGAGCTCCGATGAGCAGTTCTTC,CASSGGRTSGSSDEQFF
NA,TRBV6-1,NA,TRBJ1-3,TGTGCCAGCAGTGAAGCGACAAGCTCTGGAAACACCATATATTTT,CASSEATSSGNTIYF
NA,TRBV4-2,TRBD2,TRBJ2-5,TGTGCCAGCAGCCAACTACAGACTAGCGGGGGGCCCCTCGTGGACTTC,CASSQLQTSGGPLVDF
NA,TRBV28,NA,TRBJ1-1,TGTGCCAGCAGTTTACAGGGGCTTGGGGCTTTCTTT,CASSLQGLGAFF
NA,TRBV5-4,NA,TRBJ1-5,TGTGCCAGCAGCCCCGGGGTTGGTGGCAATCAGCCCCAGCATTTT,CASSPGVGGNQPQHF
NA,TRBV19,TRBD2,TRBJ2-1,TGTGCCAGTAGTTCGGCTAGCGGGAGGGGGGTAGGCAATGAGCAGTTCTTC,CASSSASGRGVGNEQFF